The 31 T cell receptor beta chains below were found in one sample sequenced in a study of control samples from healthy donors and cancer patients. Using immunoSEQ multiplex PCR, the repertoire was profiled, and TCRdb retains in-frame clones only, with some absent. The sample yields 150,000 to 200,000 clones, approximately 94% seen once. The sample was blood. The receptors were sampled from a man aged 25 to 40 in good health.

The CDR3 region is CASSLTTGYEQYF. The CDR3 nucleotides are TGTGCCAGCAGTTTAACAACAGGCTACGAGCAGTACTTC. The rearrangement links TRBV2 to TRBJ2-7, with D possibly TRBD1 on 5 matching bases. Germline CDR1 and CDR2: SNHLY and FYNNEI. CDR3 length: 13 residues. The V end lost 5 bases, the J end lost 3 bases, and 11 bases lay between the germline ends.

V usage is TRBV19 and J usage is TRBJ1-2; D is perhaps TRBD1 (6 bases). Germline loops: CDR1 LNHDA, CDR2 SQIVND (reference sequence). V was cut by 3 bases and J by 8 bases, with 16 bases left in between. The CDR3 runs to 14 residues. Written as DNA, the CDR3 is TGTGCCAGTAGTATTGTACAGGGTTCGTTCGGCTACACCTTC. Encoded protein: CASSIVQGSFGYTF.

Remarks on this clone: Other DNA sequences from this sample encode an identical CDR3 as well. The rearrangement joins TRBV5-1 to TRBJ1-5; TRBD1 is a possible D gene (6 bases). Germline V gene lookup returns CDR1 SGHRS and CDR2 YFSETQ. V lost 0 bases, J lost 1 base, and 8 bases lay in between. The CDR3 consists of 15 residues. This CDR3 reads CASSLEGDSNQPQHF. CDR3 in DNA: TGCGCCAGCAGCTTGGAGGGGGACAGCAATCAGCCCCAGCATTTT.

The chain carries TRBV18 and TRBJ1-2, with 8 bases identical to TRBD1. CDR1 and CDR2 from the germline V gene are KGHSH and LQKENI. This CDR3 spans 14 amino acids. The V and J ends lost 3 bases and 4 bases, in that order; junction bases with no gene match: 4. CDR3 region: CASSPQGAAYGYTF. In nucleotides, the CDR3 is TGTGCCAGCTCACCTCAGGGGGCGGCCTATGGCTACACCTTC.

The chain links TRBV5-8 to TRBJ1-5; possible D gene TRBD1, 5 bases. The ends were cut back, 0 bases at V and 0 bases at J, with 7 bases in the middle. Germline V gene lookup returns CDR1 SGHTS and CDR2 YDEGEE. This CDR3 is built from 15 residues. The CDR3 DNA sequence: TGTGCCAGCAGCTTGGCCGGGGGTAGCAATCAGCCCCAGCATTTT. This encodes CASSLAGGSNQPQHF. Combining the CDR3 with reference TRBV5-8 and TRBJ1-5 gives the whole variable domain EAGVTQSPTHLIKTRGQQATLRCSPISGHTSVYWYQQALGLGLQFLLWYDEGEERNRGNFPPRFSGRQFPNYSSELNVNALELEDSALYLCASSLAGGSNQPQHFGDGTRLSIL.

CDR3 sequence reads: CASSKVYSNQPQHF. The CDR3 DNA follows: TGCGCCAGCAGTAAGGTTTATAGCAATCAGCCCCAGCATTTT. The V call is TRBV10-2, the J call TRBJ1-5; D uncertain. Germline assignment: CDR1 WSHSY and CDR2 SAAADI. The V end lost 5 bases, the J end lost 0 bases, and 8 bases lay between the germline ends. This CDR3 has 14 residues.

This clone was recorded a few times. J is TRBJ1-3 and V is TRBV19; TRBD1 aligns across 7 bases. Unmatched junction bases numbered 11, after V lost 5 bases and J lost 7 bases. The CDR3 loop spans 15 amino acids. Looked up from germline, CDR1 is LNHDA and CDR2 is SQIVND (reference sequence). CDR3 sequence: CASSPQGGRKNTIYF. CDR3 nucleotide sequence: TGTGCCAGTAGTCCTCAGGGGGGTCGTAAGAACACCATATATTTT.

This rearrangement joins TRBV7-2 to TRBJ2-5; weak D call: TRBD2 (6 bases). The V gene's germline CDR1 is SGHTA and CDR2 FQGNSA. Trimming removed 4 bases from V and 5 bases from J, with 11 bases in between. The CDR3 runs 13 residues. As DNA, the CDR3 is TGTGCCAGCAGCTCCAGACTAGGGGAGACCCAGTACTTC. It specifies CASSSRLGETQYF.

This chain connects TRBV7-3 to TRBJ2-7; tentatively, D is TRBD2 (6 bases). Germline assignment: CDR1 SGHTA and CDR2 FQGTGA. The length of the CDR3 is 13 residues. The germline V and J ends were trimmed by 1 base and 5 bases, with 9 bases remaining between them. CDR3 sequence (DNA): TGTGCCAGCAGCTTAATCGGGGGTGACGAGCAGTACTTC. It is translated as CASSLIGGDEQYF.

The chain combines TRBV9 with TRBJ1-1; possibly TRBD1 for D (6 bases). CDR3 length equals 14 residues. Trimming removed 4 bases from V and 1 base from J, with 11 bases in between. CDR1 SGDLS and CDR2 YYNGEE come from the germline V gene. The CDR3 here is CASSRTVANTEAFF. As DNA, the CDR3 is TGTGCCAGCAGCCGGACAGTCGCGAACACTGAAGCTTTCTTT.

This sequence joins TRBV15 and TRBJ1-6; maybe TRBD1 (6 bases). Trimming took off 1 base at V and 13 bases at J, with 17 bases between the two ends. Germline loops: CDR1 LNHNV, CDR2 YYDKDF (reference sequence). CDR3 length: 15 residues. The CDR3 sequence is CATSRGRTASGPLHF. The CDR3 region has the DNA TGTGCCACCAGCAGAGGACGGACAGCGTCGGGCCCCCTCCACTTT.

This clone was observed a handful of times. This chain uses TRBV4-1 with TRBJ2-7; 7 bases align to TRBD2. J gave up 2 bases and V 1 base, and 8 bases lay outside the gene matches. The germline V gene has CDR1 MGHRA and CDR2 YSYEKL. CDR3 length equals 16 residues. Here the CDR3 DNA reads TGCGCCAGCAGCCAAGTCGGGGGGAGTCGGCCCTACGAGCAGTACTTC. The encoded protein is CASSQVGGSRPYEQYF.

This chain uses TRBV28 with TRBJ1-2; D perhaps matches TRBD1 (5 bases). Trimming removed 6 bases at V and 2 bases at J, with 7 bases between. The CDR3 sequence is 12 residues long. The germline V gene encodes CDR1 MDHEN and CDR2 SYDVKM. CDR3 amino acids: CASSSGNYGYTF. CDR3 bases: TGTGCCAGCAGCTCAGGGAACTATGGCTACACCTTC.

V usage is TRBV27 and J usage is TRBJ2-1; a weak D match, TRBD1 (6 bases). V lost 2 bases to trimming and J lost 9 bases, with 14 bases between them. CDR1 is MNHEY and CDR2 is SMNVEV in the germline V gene (reference sequence). This CDR3 comprises 14 residues. CDR3 in amino acids: CASSLLHRVGEQFF. CDR3 coding DNA: TGTGCCAGCAGTTTACTACACAGGGTTGGTGAGCAGTTCTTC.

The CDR3 here is CASSPRRNTIYF. For the CDR3, the DNA is TGTGCCAGCAGCCCCCGCCGAAACACCATATATTTT. V is TRBV11-2 and J is TRBJ1-3; D call uncertain. Trimming removed 5 bases at V and 5 bases at J, with 7 bases between. This CDR3 spans 12 amino acids. CDR1 and CDR2 (germline): SGHAT, FQNNGV. Looking up the rest from reference TRBV11-2 and TRBJ1-3 gives the full variable domain: EAGVAQSPRYKIIEKRQSVAFWCNPISGHATLYWYQQILGQGPKLLIQFQNNGVVDDSQLPKDRFSAERLKGVDSTLKIQPAKLEDSAVYLCASSPRRNTIYFGEGSWLTVV.

The genes are TRBV18 and TRBJ2-5; 13 bases are shared with TRBD2. In germline, CDR1 is KGHSH, CDR2 LQKENI. V shed 6 bases, J shed 5 bases, and the junction held 9 bases outside the gene matches. CDR3 size: 16 residues. CDR3 in amino acids: CASSPGLAGSPETQYF. In DNA, the CDR3 is TGTGCCAGCTCTCCGGGACTAGCGGGGAGTCCGGAGACCCAGTACTTC.

The chain couples TRBV5-1 to TRBJ1-1; 12 positions match TRBD1. The junction had 4 bases not matched to a gene; V was cut back by 0 bases and J by 1 base. The CDR3 has 17 amino acids. The V gene's germline CDR1 is SGHRS and CDR2 YFSETQ. The chain's CDR3 is CASSLAGQGAPNTEAFF. CDR3 coding DNA: TGCGCCAGCAGCTTGGCGGGACAGGGGGCGCCGAACACTGAAGCTTTCTTT.

This chain joins TRBV21-1 and TRBJ1-3. TRBV21-1 represents a pseudogene. This CDR3 contains 17 residues. CDR3 amino acids: CASRTFLATHARNTIYF. The CDR3 DNA sequence: TGTGCCAGCAGAACATTTCTAGCTACACACGCACGAAACACCATATATTTT.

V gene TRBV7-9 combines with J gene TRBJ1-1, with no clear D. V dropped 10 bases and J dropped 0 bases, with 12 bases sitting between them. The V gene's germline CDR1 is SEHNR and CDR2 FQNEAQ (reference sequence). There are 13 residues in the CDR3. In DNA, the CDR3 is TGTGCCACCTCGAACCTCATGAACACTGAAGCTTTCTTT. Translation: CATSNLMNTEAFF.

The J gene is TRBJ2-6, the V gene TRBV6-5, with 9 nucleotides matching TRBD1. The CDR3 has 15 amino acids. After removal of 5 bases from V and 2 bases from J, the junction contained 1 base not matched to a gene. Germline V CDR1 and CDR2: MNHEY, SVGAGI. This CDR3 reads CASSHRGPGANVLTF. The CDR3 region has the DNA TGTGCCAGCAGTCACAGGGGGCCTGGGGCCAACGTCCTGACTTTC.

The chain employs TRBV11-3 and TRBJ1-1, with D possibly matching TRBD1 (6 bases). This CDR3 has 13 amino acids. Germline V CDR1 and CDR2: SGHNT, YENEEA. Trimming removed 5 bases at V and 4 bases at J, with 11 bases between. The CDR3 DNA reads as TGTGCCAGCAGCCCCGGAGGGGGCACTGAAGCTTTCTTT. This sequence encodes CASSPGGGTEAFF.

The V gene is TRBV5-1, the J gene TRBJ2-7, with 8 nucleotides matching TRBD2. J was trimmed by 3 bases and V by 1 base; bases with no gene match: 3. Germline-derived CDR1 and CDR2 are SGHRS and YFSETQ. The CDR3 sequence is 14 residues long. The CDR3 protein is CASSLTSGGYEQYF. The CDR3 nucleotides are TGCGCCAGCAGCTTGACTAGCGGAGGCTACGAGCAGTACTTC.

The chain combines TRBV7-3 with TRBJ2-2; D gene ambiguous. Trimming shortened V by 3 bases and J by 1 base, and 9 bases separated the two germline ends. Germline-derived CDR1 and CDR2 are SGHTA and FQGTGA. The CDR3 runs 15 residues. This CDR3 is CASSLKPGNTGELFF. The CDR3 DNA is TGTGCCAGCAGCTTGAAACCTGGGAACACCGGGGAGCTGTTTTTT.

The chain is built from TRBV3-1 (or the pseudogene TRBV3-2) and TRBJ1-3; D is undetermined. Looked up from germline, CDR1 is LGHDT and CDR2 is YNNKEL (reference sequence). The length of the CDR3 is 16 residues. V lost 7 bases and J lost 0, with 16 bases in between. The CDR3 coding sequence is TGTGCCAGCACCCCAAATGAGTGGCTCTCTGGAAACACCATATATTTT. It yields the protein CASTPNEWLSGNTIYF.

The chain carries TRBV2 and TRBJ2-3, with no clear D. V lost 6 bases, J lost 0 bases, and 7 bases lay in between. Germline V gene lookup returns CDR1 SNHLY and CDR2 FYNNEI. The CDR3 consists of 13 residues. CDR3 DNA sequence: TGTGCCAGCAGCCGATCTAGCACAGATACGCAGTATTTT. Protein: CASSRSSTDTQYF. Full variable domain (outside the CDR3, taken from reference TRBV2 and TRBJ2-3): EPEVTQTPSHQVTQMGQEVILRCVPISNHLYFYWYRQILGQKVEFLVSFYNNEISEKSEIFDDQFSVERPDGSNFTLKIRSTKLEDSAMYFCASSRSSTDTQYFGPGTRLTVL.

The chain uses TRBV25-1 and TRBJ1-1; TRBD1 aligns across 9 bases. V lost 5 bases to trimming and J lost 7 bases; unmatched junction nucleotides: 5. This CDR3 is 13 amino acids long. Germline V gene lookup returns CDR1 MGHDK and CDR2 SYGVNS. CDR3 in DNA: TGTGCCAGCAGTCCACAGGGGGCGGTTGAAGCTTTCTTT. It codes for CASSPQGAVEAFF.

The chain recombines TRBV10-1 with TRBJ2-2, with D possibly TRBD2 on 6 matching bases. The V and J ends lost 4 bases and 6 bases respectively, with 18 bases between them. This CDR3 region has 16 residues. CDR1 is WNHNN, CDR2 SYGVQD, per germline (reference sequence). For the CDR3, the DNA is TGCGCCAGCAGTGGGGCGGCGGGGACGGCTCCCGGGGAGCTGTTTTTT. Translating gives CASSGAAGTAPGELFF.

The chain employs TRBV5-4 and TRBJ2-3; TRBD1 matches 12 bases. V shed 3 bases and J 4 bases; nucleotides not matched to a gene: 9. Germline lookup yields CDR1 SGHNT and CDR2 YYREEE (reference sequence). The CDR3 runs to 17 residues. The CDR3 loop reads CASSSPWDRGRADTQYF. The CDR3 region has the DNA TGTGCCAGCAGCTCACCGTGGGACAGGGGGCGCGCAGATACGCAGTATTTT.

The chain is built from TRBV5-4 and TRBJ1-1; a weak D match, TRBD1 (5 bases). This CDR3 has 15 residues. V was pared by 0 bases and J by 3 bases, with 12 bases between. Per germline, CDR1 SGHNT and CDR2 YYREEE (reference sequence). The DNA of the CDR3 is TGTGCCAGCAGCTTGGTCAGCAGGGTCCACACTGAAGCTTTCTTT. The encoded protein is CASSLVSRVHTEAFF.

J is TRBJ1-1 and V is TRBV6-2 or TRBV6-3, with D possibly being TRBD1 (6 bases). V lost 2 bases, J lost 4 bases, and 11 bases lay in between. CDR3 length: 14 residues. The germline V gene encodes CDR1 MNHEY and CDR2 SVGEGT. CDR3 DNA: TGTGCCAGCAGTTACGGGGGGCTGAGCACTGAAGCTTTCTTT. This gives the protein CASSYGGLSTEAFF.

This chain links TRBV6-1 with TRBJ2-5; 12 bases line up with TRBD2. The CDR3 length is 16 residues. J was trimmed by 2 bases and V by 2 bases; bases with no gene match: 3. Germline values: CDR1 MNHNS, CDR2 SASEGT. This chain's CDR3 is CASSELAGGPQETQYF. In nucleotides, the CDR3 is TGTGCCAGCAGTGAACTAGCGGGGGGGCCACAAGAGACCCAGTACTTC.